This T cell receptor beta chain was identified in a study of vaccination effects on CD4 cells after COVID-19. The wider study: After the second dose, samples were taken at median day 72. Findings of the study overall: Substantial clonal contraction characterized both infection- and vaccine-induced clones late after vaccination. Few convalescent patients, and no early post-infection timepoints, were available to the study.

The protocol was immunoSEQ multiplex PCR, while the TCRdb copy is restricted to in-frame clones and leaves out a portion. The data show 23,000 or so clones, roughly 76% seen once. Antigen-specific CD4+ T cells were expanded (with viral peptide pools) by the ViraFEST assay ahead of sequencing. The culture ran for approximately 11 days before CD4+ T cells were isolated. Each person got two doses of an mRNA SARS-CoV-2 vaccine, BNT162b2 or mRNA-1273. Researchers reported culturing 2 million or so PBMC in each well, adding around 10 IU/ml IL-2 and 10 ug/ml peptides. In its sample, this clone was seen once. Its antigen is not known. This receptor was taken from a human donor who received a COVID-19 vaccine. Some clones in this sample may be carry-over from other donors' samples. The sample in question was CD4+ T cells from PBMCs cultured with SARS-CoV-2 spike peptides, obtained after COVID-19 vaccination.

CDR3 in DNA: TGTGCCAGCGTAATGAACACTGAAGCTTTCTTT. Its protein product is CASVMNTEAFF. The V and J genes are TRBV28 and TRBJ1-1, with D uncertain. The CDR3 spans 11 residues. Trimming removed 8 bases at V and 0 bases at J, with 4 bases between. Germline CDR1 MDHEN, CDR2 SYDVKM. The variable domain in full, with the rest retrieved from reference TRBV28 and TRBJ1-1, is DVKVTQSSRYLVKRTGEKVFLECVQDMDHENMFWYRQDPGLGLRLIYFSYDVKMKEKGDIPEGYSVSREKKERFSLILESASTNQTSMYLCASVMNTEAFFGQGTRLTVV.